This record covers a single T cell receptor beta chain. The target of this receptor is not known. Base qualities are not at hand, and no much larger clone is one base apart. This specimen belongs to a study of patients and donors after allogeneic stem cell transplantation (dated by TCRdb to 2020 to 2022). Relative to germline, V is missing 1 base and J is missing 0 bases, with 6 bases of the junction outside any gene match. Via the germline V gene, CDR1 is SGHVS and CDR2 FQNEAQ. The cysteine opens and the phenylalanine closes a CDR3 of 17 amino acids. Here the CDR3 DNA is all that survives: 51 bases in frame from base 1. Library construction relied on RT-PCR. These reads were obtained on a NextSeq 550. TCRdb trimmed the raw reads at Q25, called clones with MiXCR and kept productive beta chains. Rows merge per CDR3 protein into single entries with the most common DNA and genes. This sample holds approximately 200,000 distinct CDR3 sequences; 38% were observed only once. The ten largest clones take up 11% of the sample.

The receptor was isolated from a human donor who was either an allogeneic HSCT recipient or a stem cell or donor lymphocyte infusion donor (not recorded which). It is not recorded whose cells these are; they may come from a transplant donor. The rearrangement combines TRBV7-8 with TRBJ1-5; TRBD1 agrees with 7 junctional bases. The sequenced sample consisted of blood, either unsorted or a sorted T cell fraction (not recorded which). The DNA reads as follows: TGTGCCAGCAGCTTAGGAAACAGGGGTAATAGCAATCAGCCCCAGCATTTT. The encoded protein is CASSLGNRGNSNQPQHF.